The T cell receptor (beta chain) under discussion was sequenced for a study of T-cell reconstitution after alpha-beta-depleted transplantation in children. General study results and limits: In patients about two months after transplant, alpha-beta T cells reportedly arose from several hundred expanded graft clones. Newly produced T cells mostly provided counts and TCRbeta diversity after one year, as hyperexpanded clones declined. TCRbeta diversity was high at day 60 in some patients (a result of surviving recipient T cells and thymic progenitors).

The sample holds a few counts of this clonotype. The antigen remains undetermined. As it was prepared, the TCRbeta library received unique molecular identifiers. MiXCR, applied by TCRdb to the PCR reads, yields one record per CDR3 protein. The sample includes over 450,000 distinct CDR3 sequences, roughly a tenth of them seen just once. After removal of 6 bases from V and 2 bases from J, the junction contained 6 bases not matched to a gene. Germline CDR1 is MNHNS and CDR2 is SASEGT. The CDR3 runs to 14 residues. Sample: PBMCs, taken before TCRalphabeta/CD19-depleted stem cell transplant. The V gene is TRBV6-1, the J gene TRBJ2-7; TRBD2 agrees at 8 bases. This clonotype was sampled from a child under 10 years old with inherited bone marrow failure, due to receive a stem cell transplant. This CDR3 reads CASSAGLATYEQYF. The CDR3 DNA reads as TGTGCCAGCAGCGCCGGACTAGCAACCTACGAGCAGTACTTC.